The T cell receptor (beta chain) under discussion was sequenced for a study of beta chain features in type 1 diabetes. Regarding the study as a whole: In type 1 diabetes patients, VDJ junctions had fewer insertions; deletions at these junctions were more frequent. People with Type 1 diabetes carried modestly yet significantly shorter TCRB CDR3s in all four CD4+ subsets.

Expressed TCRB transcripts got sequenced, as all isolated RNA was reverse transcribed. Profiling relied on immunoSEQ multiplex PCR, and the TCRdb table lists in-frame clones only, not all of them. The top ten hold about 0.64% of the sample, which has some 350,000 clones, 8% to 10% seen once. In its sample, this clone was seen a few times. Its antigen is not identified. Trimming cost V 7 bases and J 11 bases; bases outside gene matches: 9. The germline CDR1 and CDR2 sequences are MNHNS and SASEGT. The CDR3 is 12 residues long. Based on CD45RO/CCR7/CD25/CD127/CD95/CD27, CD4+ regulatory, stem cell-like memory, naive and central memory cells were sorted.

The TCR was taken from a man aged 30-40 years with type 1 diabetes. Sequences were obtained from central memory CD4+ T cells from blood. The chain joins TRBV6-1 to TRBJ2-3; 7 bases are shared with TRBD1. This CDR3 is CASTYWDSRQYF. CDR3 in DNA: TGTGCCAGCACCTACTGGGACAGTCGGCAGTATTTT.